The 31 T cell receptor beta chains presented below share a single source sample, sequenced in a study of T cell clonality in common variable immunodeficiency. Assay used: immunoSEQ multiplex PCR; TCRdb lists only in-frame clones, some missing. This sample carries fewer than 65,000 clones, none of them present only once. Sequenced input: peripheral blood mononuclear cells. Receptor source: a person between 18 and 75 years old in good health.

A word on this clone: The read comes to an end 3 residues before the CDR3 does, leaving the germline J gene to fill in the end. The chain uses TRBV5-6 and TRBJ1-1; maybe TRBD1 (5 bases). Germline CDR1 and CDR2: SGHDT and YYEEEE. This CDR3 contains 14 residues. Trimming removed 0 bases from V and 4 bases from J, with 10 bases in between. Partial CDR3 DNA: TGTGCCAGCAGCTTGGCAGGGTTGGCCACTGAA. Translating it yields CASSLAGLATE. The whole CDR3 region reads CASSLAGLATEAFF.

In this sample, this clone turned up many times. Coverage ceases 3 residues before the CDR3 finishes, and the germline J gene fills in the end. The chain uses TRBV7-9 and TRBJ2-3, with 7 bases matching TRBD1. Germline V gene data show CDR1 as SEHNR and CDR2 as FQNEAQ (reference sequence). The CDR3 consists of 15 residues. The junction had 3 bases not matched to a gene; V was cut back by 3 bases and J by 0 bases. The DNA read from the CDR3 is TGTGCCAGCAGCTTCCGGACAGGAAGCACAGATACG. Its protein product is CASSFRTGSTDT. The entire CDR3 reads CASSFRTGSTDTQYF.

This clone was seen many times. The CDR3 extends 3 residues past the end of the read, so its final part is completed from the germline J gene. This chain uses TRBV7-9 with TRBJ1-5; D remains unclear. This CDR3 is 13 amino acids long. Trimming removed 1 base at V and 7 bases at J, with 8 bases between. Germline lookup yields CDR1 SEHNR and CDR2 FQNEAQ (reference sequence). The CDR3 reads CASSLEGGQPQHF. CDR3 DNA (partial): TGTGCCAGCAGCTTAGAGGGCGGGCAGCCC.

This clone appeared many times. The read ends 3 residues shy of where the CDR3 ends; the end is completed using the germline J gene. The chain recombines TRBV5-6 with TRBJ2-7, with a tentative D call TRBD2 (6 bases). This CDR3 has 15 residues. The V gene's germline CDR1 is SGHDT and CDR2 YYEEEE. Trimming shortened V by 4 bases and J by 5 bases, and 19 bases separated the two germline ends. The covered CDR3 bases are TGTGCCAGCAGCCAATTGGAGGGCCTAAGGAACGAG. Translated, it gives CASSQLEGLRNE. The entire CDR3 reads CASSQLEGLRNEQYF.

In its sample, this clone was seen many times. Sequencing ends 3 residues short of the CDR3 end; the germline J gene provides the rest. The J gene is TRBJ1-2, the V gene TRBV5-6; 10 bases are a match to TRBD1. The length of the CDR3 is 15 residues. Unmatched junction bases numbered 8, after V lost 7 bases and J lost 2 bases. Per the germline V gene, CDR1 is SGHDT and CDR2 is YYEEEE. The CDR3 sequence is CASRPSTGGNYGYTF. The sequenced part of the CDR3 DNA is TGTGCCAGCCGACCCTCGACAGGGGGCAACTATGGC.

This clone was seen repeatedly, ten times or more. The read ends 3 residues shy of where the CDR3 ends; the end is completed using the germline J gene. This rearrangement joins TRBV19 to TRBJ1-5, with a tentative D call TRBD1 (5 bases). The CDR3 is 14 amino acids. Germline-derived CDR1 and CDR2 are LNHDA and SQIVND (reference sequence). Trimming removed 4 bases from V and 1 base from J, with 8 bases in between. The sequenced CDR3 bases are TGTGCCAGTAGTAGGTCAGGGAGCAATCAGCCC. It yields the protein CASSRSGSNQP. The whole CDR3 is CASSRSGSNQPQHF.

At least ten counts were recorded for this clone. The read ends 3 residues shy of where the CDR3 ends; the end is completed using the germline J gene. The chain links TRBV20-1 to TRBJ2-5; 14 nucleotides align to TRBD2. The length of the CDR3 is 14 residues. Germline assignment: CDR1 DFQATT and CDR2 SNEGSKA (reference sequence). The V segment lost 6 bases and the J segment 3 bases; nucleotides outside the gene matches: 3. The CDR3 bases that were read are TGCAGTGCCAGGGGACTAGCGGGGGAAGAGACC. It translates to CSARGLAGEET. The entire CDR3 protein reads CSARGLAGEETQYF.

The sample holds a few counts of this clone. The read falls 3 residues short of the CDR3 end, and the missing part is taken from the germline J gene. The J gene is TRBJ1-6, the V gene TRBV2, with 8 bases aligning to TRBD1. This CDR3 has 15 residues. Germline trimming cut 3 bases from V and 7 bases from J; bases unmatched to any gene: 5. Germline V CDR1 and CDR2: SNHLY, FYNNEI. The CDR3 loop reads CASSDQGAANSPLHF. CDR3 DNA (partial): TGTGCCAGCAGTGACCAGGGGGCGGCCAATTCACCC.

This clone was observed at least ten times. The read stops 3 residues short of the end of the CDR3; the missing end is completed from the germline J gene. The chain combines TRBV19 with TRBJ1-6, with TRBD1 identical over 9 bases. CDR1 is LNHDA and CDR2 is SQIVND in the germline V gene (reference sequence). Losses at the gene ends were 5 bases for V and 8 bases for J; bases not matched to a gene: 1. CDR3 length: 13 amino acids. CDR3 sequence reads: CASSGQGHSPLHF. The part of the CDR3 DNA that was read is TGTGCCAGTAGTGGACAGGGGCATTCACCC.

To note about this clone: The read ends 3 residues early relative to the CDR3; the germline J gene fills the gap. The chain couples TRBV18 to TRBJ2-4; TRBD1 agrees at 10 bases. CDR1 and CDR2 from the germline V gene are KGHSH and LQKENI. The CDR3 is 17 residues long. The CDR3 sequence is CASSPEDRGPPNYGQYF. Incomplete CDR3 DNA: TGTGCCAGCTCACCTGAAGACAGGGGGCCCCCTAACTATGGT.

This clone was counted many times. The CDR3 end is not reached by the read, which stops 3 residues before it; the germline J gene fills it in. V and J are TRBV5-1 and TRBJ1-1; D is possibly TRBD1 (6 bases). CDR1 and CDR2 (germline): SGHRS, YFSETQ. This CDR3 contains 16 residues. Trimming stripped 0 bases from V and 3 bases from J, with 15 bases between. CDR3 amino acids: CASSLEGPGEDTEAFF. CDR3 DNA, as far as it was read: TGCGCCAGCAGCTTGGAGGGGCCAGGGGAAGACACTGAA.

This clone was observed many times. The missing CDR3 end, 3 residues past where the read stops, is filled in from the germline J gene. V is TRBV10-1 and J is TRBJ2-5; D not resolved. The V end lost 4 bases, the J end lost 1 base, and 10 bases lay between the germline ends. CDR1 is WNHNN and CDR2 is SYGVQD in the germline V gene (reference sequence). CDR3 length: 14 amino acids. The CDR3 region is CASSGRRRQETQYF. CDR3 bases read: TGCGCCAGCAGTGGCCGGCGGCGCCAAGAGACC.

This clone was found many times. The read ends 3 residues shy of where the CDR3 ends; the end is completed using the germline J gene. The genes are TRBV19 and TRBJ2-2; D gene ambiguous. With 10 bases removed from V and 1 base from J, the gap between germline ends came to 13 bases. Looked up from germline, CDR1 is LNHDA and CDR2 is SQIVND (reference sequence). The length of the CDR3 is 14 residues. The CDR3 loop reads CATKAERNTGELFF. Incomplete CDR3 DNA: TGTGCCACCAAAGCTGAGAGGAACACCGGGGAG. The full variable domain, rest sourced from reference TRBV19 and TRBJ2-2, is DGGITQSPKYLFRKEGQNVTLSCEQNLNHDAMYWYRQDPGQGLRLIYYSQIVNDFQKGDIAEGYSVSREKKESFPLTVTSAQKNPTAFYLCATKAERNTGELFFGEGSRLTVL.

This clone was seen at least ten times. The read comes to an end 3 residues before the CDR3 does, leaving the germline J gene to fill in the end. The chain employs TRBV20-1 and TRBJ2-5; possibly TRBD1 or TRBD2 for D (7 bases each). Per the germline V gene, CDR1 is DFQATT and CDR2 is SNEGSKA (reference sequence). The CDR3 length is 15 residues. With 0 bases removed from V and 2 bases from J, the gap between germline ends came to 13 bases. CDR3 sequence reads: CSAREGGTVQETQYF. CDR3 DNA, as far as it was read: TGCAGTGCTAGAGAGGGAGGGACAGTTCAAGAGACC.

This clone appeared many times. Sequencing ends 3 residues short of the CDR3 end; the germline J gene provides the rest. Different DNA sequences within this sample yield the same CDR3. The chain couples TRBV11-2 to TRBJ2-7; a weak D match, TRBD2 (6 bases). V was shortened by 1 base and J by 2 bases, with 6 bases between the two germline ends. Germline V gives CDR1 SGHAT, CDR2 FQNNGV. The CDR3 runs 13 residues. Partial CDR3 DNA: TGTGCCAGCAGCTTAGGGACTACCTACGAG. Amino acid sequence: CASSLGTTYE. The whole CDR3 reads CASSLGTTYEQYF. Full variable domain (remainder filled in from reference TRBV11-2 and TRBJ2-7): EAGVAQSPRYKIIEKRQSVAFWCNPISGHATLYWYQQILGQGPKLLIQFQNNGVVDDSQLPKDRFSAERLKGVDSTLKIQPAKLEDSAVYLCASSLGTTYEQYFGPGTRLTVT.

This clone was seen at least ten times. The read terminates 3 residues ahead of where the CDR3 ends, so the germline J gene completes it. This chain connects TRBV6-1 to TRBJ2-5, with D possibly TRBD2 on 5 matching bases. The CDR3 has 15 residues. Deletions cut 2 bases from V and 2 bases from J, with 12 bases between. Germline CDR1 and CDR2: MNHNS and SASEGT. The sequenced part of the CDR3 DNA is TGTGCCAGCAGTGAATTGGGCGGGCAGCAAGAGACC. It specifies CASSELGGQQET. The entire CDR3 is CASSELGGQQETQYF.

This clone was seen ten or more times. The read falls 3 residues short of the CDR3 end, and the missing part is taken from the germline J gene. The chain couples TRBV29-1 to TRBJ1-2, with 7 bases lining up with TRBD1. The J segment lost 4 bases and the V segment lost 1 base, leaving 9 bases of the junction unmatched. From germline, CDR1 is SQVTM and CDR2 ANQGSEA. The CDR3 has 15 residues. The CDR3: CSVEGAGGDGYGYTF. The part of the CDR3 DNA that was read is TGCAGCGTTGAAGGCGCAGGGGGAGATGGCTATGGC.

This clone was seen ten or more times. This CDR3 is CASSWMTGKGGTQYF. The sequenced CDR3 bases are TGTGCCAGCAGCTGGATGACAGGGAAAGGGGGGACC. The chain links TRBV7-2 to TRBJ2-5, with 7 bases fitting TRBD1. The read is 3 residues too short to cover the CDR3 end, so that end is filled in from the germline J gene. This CDR3 spans 15 amino acids. The germline V gene encodes CDR1 SGHTA and CDR2 FQGNSA. Unmatched junction bases numbered 12, after V lost 4 bases and J lost 7 bases.

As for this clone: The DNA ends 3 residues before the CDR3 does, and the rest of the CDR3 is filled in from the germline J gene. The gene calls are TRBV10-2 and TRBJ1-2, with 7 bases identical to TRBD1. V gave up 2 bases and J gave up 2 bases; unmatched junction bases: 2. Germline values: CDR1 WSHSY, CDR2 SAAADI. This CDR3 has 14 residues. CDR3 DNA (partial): TGCGCCAGCAGTGAGCCGGGACAGAACTATGGC. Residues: CASSEPGQNYG. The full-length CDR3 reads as CASSEPGQNYGYTF.

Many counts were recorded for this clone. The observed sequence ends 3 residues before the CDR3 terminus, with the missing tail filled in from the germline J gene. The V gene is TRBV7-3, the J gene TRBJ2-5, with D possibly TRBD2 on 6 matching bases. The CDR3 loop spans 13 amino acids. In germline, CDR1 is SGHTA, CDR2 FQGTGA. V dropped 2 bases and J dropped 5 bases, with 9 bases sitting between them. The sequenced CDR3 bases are TGTGCCAGCAGCTTACGTCGGGGGGAGACC. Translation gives CASSLRRGET. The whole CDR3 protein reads CASSLRRGETQYF.

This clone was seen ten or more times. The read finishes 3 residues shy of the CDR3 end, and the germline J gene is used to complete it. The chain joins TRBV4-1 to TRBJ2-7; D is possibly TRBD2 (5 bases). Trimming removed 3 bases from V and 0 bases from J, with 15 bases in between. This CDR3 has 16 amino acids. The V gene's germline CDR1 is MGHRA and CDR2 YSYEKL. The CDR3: CASSHLSGSASYEQYF. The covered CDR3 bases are TGCGCCAGCAGCCATCTTAGTGGTAGCGCCTCCTACGAG.

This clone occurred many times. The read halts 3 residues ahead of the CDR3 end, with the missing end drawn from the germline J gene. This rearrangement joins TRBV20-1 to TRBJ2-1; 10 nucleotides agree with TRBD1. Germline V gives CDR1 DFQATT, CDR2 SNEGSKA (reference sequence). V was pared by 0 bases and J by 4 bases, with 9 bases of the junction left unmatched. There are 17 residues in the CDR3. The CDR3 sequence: CSARDVGTGALYNEQFF. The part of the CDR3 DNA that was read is TGCAGTGCTAGAGACGTAGGGACAGGGGCGTTATACAATGAG.

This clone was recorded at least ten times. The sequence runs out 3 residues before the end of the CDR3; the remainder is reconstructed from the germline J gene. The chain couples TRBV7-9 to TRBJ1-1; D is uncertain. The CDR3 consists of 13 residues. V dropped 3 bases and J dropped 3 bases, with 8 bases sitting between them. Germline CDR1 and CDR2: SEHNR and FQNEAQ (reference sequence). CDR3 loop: CASSFQRDTEAFF. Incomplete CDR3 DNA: TGTGCCAGCAGCTTTCAGCGGGACACTGAA.

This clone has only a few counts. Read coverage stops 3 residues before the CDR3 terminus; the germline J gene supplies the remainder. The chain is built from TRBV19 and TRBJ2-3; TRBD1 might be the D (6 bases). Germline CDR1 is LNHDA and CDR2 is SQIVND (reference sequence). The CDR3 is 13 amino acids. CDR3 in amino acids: CASSIGGGETQYF. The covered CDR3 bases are TGTGCCAGTAGTATTGGGGGCGGTGAGACG.

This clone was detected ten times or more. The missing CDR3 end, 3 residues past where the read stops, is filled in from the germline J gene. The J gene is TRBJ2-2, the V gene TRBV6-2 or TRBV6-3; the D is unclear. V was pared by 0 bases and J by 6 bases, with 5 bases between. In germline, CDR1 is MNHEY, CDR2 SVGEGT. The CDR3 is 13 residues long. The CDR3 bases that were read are TGTGCCAGCAGTTACTCAGGTTCCGGGGAG. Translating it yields CASSYSGSGE. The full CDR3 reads CASSYSGSGELFF.

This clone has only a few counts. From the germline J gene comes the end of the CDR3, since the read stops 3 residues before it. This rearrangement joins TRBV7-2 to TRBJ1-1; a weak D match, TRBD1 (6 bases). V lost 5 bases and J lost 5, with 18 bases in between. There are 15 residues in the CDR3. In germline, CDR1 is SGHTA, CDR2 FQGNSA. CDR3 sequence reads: CASSDGRGRRTEAFF. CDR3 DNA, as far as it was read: TGTGCCAGCAGCGACGGGCGGGGGCGCAGGACTGAA.

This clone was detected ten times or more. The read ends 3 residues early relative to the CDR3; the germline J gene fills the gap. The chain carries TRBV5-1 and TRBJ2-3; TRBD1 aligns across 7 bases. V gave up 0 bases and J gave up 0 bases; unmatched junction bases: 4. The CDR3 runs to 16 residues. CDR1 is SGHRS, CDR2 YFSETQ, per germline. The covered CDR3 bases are TGCGCCAGCAGCTTGGGGTACAGGGGAAGCACAGATACG. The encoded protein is CASSLGYRGSTDT. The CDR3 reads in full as CASSLGYRGSTDTQYF.

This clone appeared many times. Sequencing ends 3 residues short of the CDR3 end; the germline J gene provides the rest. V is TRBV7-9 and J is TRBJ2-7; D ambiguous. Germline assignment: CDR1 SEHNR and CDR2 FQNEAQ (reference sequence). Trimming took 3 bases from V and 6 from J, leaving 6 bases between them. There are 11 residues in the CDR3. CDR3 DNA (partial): TGTGCCAGCAGCTTTAGTACCGAG. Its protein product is CASSFSTE. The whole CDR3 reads CASSFSTEQYF.

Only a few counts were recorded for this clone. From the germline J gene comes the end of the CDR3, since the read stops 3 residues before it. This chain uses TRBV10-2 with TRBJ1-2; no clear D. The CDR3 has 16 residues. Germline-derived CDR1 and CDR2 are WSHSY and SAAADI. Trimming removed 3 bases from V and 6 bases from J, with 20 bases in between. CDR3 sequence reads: CASSDGMRDLFHGYTF. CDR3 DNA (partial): TGCGCCAGCAGTGATGGTATGCGGGATCTTTTCCATGGC.

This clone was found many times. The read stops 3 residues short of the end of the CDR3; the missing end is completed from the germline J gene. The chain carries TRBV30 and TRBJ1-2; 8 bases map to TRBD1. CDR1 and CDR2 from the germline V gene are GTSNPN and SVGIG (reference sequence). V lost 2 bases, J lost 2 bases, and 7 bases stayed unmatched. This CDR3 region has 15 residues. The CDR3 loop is CAWSTGQGTNYGYTF. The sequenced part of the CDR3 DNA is TGTGCCTGGAGTACCGGACAGGGTACCAACTATGGC.

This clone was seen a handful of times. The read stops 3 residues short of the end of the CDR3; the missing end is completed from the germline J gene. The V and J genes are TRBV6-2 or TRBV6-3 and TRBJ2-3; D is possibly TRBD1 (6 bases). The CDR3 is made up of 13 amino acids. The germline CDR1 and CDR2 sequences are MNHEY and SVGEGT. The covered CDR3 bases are TGTGCCAGCACCCAGGGGCGAAATCAGCCG. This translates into CASTQGRNQP. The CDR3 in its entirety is CASTQGRNQPQYF.